This is a list of T cell receptor beta chains from one sample in a study of T-cell reconstitution after alpha-beta-depleted transplantation in children. From the PCR reads, TCRdb called clonotypes with MiXCR, one entry per CDR3 protein. Of 500,000 to 750,000 distinct CDR3 sequences listed, more than 20% are singletons. This specimen consisted of PBMCs, obtained before TCRalphabeta/CD19-depleted stem cell transplant. The source of these receptors is a boy less than two years old with Wiskott-Aldrich syndrome, due to receive a stem cell transplant. Both conserved end residues are part of each CDR3. The order of the fields is clone size, D gene, J gene, V gene, CDR3 protein, CDR3 DNA. The D gene is left open where the match is weak. The size entry is marked missing in some rows and otherwise reads once, few, many or a size class.

few | TRBD1 | TRBJ2-7 | TRBV27 | CASSWGQEPYEQYF | TGTGCCAGCAGTTGGGGACAGGAGCCCTACGAGCAGTACTTC
NA | NA | TRBJ2-5 | TRBV6-1 | CASSPRNRRGTETQYF | TGTGCCAGCAGTCCCCGAAACCGAAGGGGGACGGAGACCCAGTACTTC
NA | TRBD2 | TRBJ2-1 | TRBV20-1 | CSAGTSKRYNEQFF | TGCAGTGCCGGGACTAGTAAGCGTTACAATGAGCAGTTCTTC
many | TRBD2 | TRBJ2-3 | TRBV4-1 | CASSQDGGLAGRDTQYF | TGCGCCAGCAGCCAAGATGGGGGACTAGCGGGAAGAGATACGCAGTATTTT
NA | NA | TRBJ2-3 | TRBV6-5 | CASSYPKGGRTADTQYF | TGTGCCAGCAGTTACCCGAAGGGGGGGAGAACGGCAGATACGCAGTATTTT
many | NA | TRBJ1-1 | TRBV14 | CASSQRDRTEAFF | TGTGCCAGCAGCCAAAGGGATCGGACTGAAGCTTTCTTT
NA | TRBD1 | TRBJ1-1 | TRBV6-1 | CASSLRGRMNTEAFF | TGTGCCAGCAGTCTCAGGGGGCGTATGAACACTGAAGCTTTCTTT
few | NA | TRBJ2-3 | TRBV5-1 | CASSLVGLDGDTQYF | TGCGCCAGCAGCTTGGTGGGACTTGATGGGGATACGCAGTATTTT
many | NA | TRBJ2-4 | TRBV29-1 | CSVEGRAKNIQYF | TGCAGCGTTGAAGGCAGGGCCAAAAACATTCAGTACTTC
NA | TRBD2 | TRBJ2-1 | TRBV6-5 | CASSYSAPTSGHPGEQFF | TGTGCCAGCAGTTACTCGGCCCCAACTAGCGGCCATCCGGGTGAGCAGTTCTTC
NA | TRBD1 | TRBJ2-5 | TRBV12-3/TRBV12-4 | CASSPSWTGKETQYF | TGTGCCAGCAGCCCATCCTGGACAGGAAAAGAGACCCAGTACTTC
NA | NA | TRBJ2-2 | TRBV9 | CASSSRGFGPGELFF | TGTGCCAGCAGCTCCAGGGGATTTGGGCCCGGGGAGCTGTTTTTT
NA | TRBD2 | TRBJ2-5 | TRBV6-5 | CASSFTGTRPQETQYF | TGTGCCAGCAGTTTCACCGGGACTAGACCTCAAGAGACCCAGTACTTC
few | NA | TRBJ2-3 | TRBV2 | CASPGRVGATDTQYF | TGTGCCAGCCCAGGACGGGTTGGGGCCACAGATACGCAGTATTTT
NA | TRBD2 | TRBJ2-6 | TRBV5-1 | CASSGGLAGVPGANVLTF | TGCGCCAGCAGCGGGGGACTAGCGGGAGTTCCTGGGGCCAACGTCCTGACTTTC
NA | NA | TRBJ2-2 | TRBV5-1 | CASSLFRETGELFF | TGCGCCAGCAGCTTGTTCCGCGAAACCGGGGAGCTGTTTTTT
few | NA | TRBJ2-3 | TRBV19 | CASSILSGADTQYF | TGTGCCAGTAGTATTTTATCGGGAGCAGATACGCAGTATTTT
few | NA | TRBJ2-1 | TRBV5-1 | CASSLVVGAVIYNEQFF | TGCGCCAGCAGCTTGGTAGTGGGAGCGGTGATCTACAATGAGCAGTTCTTC
NA | NA | TRBJ2-1 | TRBV5-1 | CASSGPQLSYNEQFF | TGCGCCAGCAGCGGACCCCAGCTCAGCTACAATGAGCAGTTCTTC
NA | NA | TRBJ2-7 | TRBV7-2 | CASRVATGVHEQYF | TGTGCCAGCAGGGTAGCGACGGGAGTCCACGAGCAGTACTTC
few | NA | TRBJ2-1 | TRBV7-3 | CASSTDPQSSYNEQFF | TGTGCCAGCAGCACGGACCCACAGAGCTCCTACAATGAGCAGTTCTTC
NA | NA | TRBJ2-1 | TRBV3-1 | CASSQVVEGYEQFF | TGTGCCAGCAGCCAAGTTGTGGAGGGTTATGAGCAGTTCTTC